This entry is about one T cell receptor beta chain. These data are taken from a study of blood T cell repertoires in COVID-19. The data were produced by immunoSEQ multiplex PCR, yet TCRdb's version contains in-frame clones alone and is incomplete. The sample has some 200,000 clones; about 90% are singletons. This CDR3 spans 20 amino acids. V trimming: 2 bases; J trimming: 1 base; junction bases outside the gene matches: 13. This TCR was sampled from a woman aged 55 to 70 with COVID-19, enrolled during active disease. This chain uses TRBV6-7 with TRBJ2-1; 11 bases fit TRBD2. TRBV6-7 is an open reading frame whose function is uncertain. Sequenced: peripheral blood. DNA of the CDR3: TGTGCCAGCAGTTACGGCCCCTGGCTAGCGGGAGGAATGTCCTACAATGAGCAGTTCTTC. Translated, it gives CASSYGPWLAGGMSYNEQFF.